What follows describes a single T cell receptor beta chain. This entry comes from a study of blood T cell repertoires in COVID-19. Some clones are missing from TCRdb's copy, which holds only in-frame ones; the method was immunoSEQ multiplex PCR. This table has about 170,000 clones, just under 85% appearing once. The sequenced material came from peripheral blood. The clonotype was recovered from an elderly woman with COVID-19, enrolled during active disease.

This CDR3 reads CSVDRRGPSGELFF. The CDR3 DNA is TGCAGCGTTGATCGTCGAGGGCCGAGCGGGGAGCTGTTTTTT. V is TRBV29-1 and J is TRBJ2-2; D is perhaps TRBD2 (5 bases). Deletions cut 3 bases from V and 7 bases from J, with 15 bases between. This CDR3 region has 14 residues. Germline CDR1 reads SQVTM; CDR2 reads ANQGSEA.